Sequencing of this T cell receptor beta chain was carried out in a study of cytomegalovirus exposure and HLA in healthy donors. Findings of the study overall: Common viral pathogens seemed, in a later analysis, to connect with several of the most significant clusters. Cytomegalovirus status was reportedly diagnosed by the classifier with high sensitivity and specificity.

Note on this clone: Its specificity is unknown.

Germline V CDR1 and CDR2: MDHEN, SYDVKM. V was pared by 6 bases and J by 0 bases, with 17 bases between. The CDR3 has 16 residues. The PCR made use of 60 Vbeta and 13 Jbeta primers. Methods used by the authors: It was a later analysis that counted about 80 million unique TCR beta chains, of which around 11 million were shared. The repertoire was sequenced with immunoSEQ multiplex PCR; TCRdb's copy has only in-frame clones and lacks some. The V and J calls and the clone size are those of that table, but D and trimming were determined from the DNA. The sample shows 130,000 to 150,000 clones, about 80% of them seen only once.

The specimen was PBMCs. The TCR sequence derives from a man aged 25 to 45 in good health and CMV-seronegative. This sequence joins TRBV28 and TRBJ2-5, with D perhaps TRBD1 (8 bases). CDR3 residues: CASSSTGGGYQETQYF. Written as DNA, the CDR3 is TGTGCCAGCAGCTCAACAGGGGGGGGGTACCAAGAGACCCAGTACTTC.